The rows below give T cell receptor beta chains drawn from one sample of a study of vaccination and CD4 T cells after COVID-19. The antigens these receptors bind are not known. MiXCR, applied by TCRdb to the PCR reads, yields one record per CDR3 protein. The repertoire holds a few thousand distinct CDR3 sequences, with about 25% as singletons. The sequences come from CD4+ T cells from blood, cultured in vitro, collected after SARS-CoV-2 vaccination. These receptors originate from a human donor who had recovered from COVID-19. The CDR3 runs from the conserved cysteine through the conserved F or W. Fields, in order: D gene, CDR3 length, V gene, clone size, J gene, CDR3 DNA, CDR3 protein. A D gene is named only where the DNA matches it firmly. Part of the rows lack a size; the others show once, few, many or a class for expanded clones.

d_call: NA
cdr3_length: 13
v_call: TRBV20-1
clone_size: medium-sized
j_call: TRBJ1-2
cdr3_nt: TGCAGTGCTAGTGTGAGGGTGGTGGTTGGCTACACCTTC
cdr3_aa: CSASVRVVVGYTF

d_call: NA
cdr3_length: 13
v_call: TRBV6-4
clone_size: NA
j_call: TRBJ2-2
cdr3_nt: TGTGCCAGCAGTGACAGGGACACCGGGGAGCTGTTTTTT
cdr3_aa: CASSDRDTGELFF

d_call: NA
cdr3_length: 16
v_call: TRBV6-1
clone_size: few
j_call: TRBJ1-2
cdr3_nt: TGTGCCAGCAGTGAAGCAGGGACCGCCGCCGACCGTGGCTACACCTTC
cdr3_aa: CASSEAGTAADRGYTF

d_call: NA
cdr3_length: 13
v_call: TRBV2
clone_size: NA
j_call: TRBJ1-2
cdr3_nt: TGTGCCAGCAGTGAGGGGAATGACTATGGCTACACCTTC
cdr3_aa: CASSEGNDYGYTF

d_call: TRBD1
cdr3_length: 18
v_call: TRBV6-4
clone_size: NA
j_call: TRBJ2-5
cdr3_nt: TGTGCCAGCAGTGACTCGGACAGGACAGGACTCCTACAAGAGACCCAGTACTTC
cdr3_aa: CASSDSDRTGLLQETQYF

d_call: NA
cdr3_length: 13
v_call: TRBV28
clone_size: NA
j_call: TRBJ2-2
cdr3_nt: TGTGCCAGCAGTCAGGGGTGGACCGGGGAGCTGTTTTTT
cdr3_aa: CASSQGWTGELFF

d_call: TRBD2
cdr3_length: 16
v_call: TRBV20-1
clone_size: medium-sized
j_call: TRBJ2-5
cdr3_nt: TGCAGTGCCAGTACCGTTAGCGGGAGGGCGGGGGAGACCCAGTACTTC
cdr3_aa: CSASTVSGRAGETQYF

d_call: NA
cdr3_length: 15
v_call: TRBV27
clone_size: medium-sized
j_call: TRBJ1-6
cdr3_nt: TGTGCCAGCAGTCCAATACCGGGCCTAACCTCACCCCTCCACTTT
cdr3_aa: CASSPIPGLTSPLHF

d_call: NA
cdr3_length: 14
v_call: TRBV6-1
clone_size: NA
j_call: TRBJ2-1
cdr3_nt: TGTGCCAGCAGGTTTTCGTCAGAGGTCAATGAGCAGTTCTTC
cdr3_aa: CASRFSSEVNEQFF

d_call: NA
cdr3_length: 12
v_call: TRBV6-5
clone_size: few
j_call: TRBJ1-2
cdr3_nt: TGTGCCAGCAGTTTTCAGAACTATGGCTACACCTTC
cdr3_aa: CASSFQNYGYTF

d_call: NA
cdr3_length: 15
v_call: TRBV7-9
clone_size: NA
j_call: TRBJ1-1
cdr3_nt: TGTGCCAGCAGCCTACCGGGATTACGGAACACTGAAGCTTTCTTT
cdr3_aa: CASSLPGLRNTEAFF